The rows below give T cell receptor beta chains drawn from one sample of a study of blood T cell repertoires in COVID-19. Only in-frame clones appear in the TCRdb table, and some are missing; sequencing was by immunoSEQ multiplex PCR. The sample records approximately 74,000 clones, approximately 89% being singletons. The sequencing sample was made of peripheral blood. Source of these receptors: a woman between 55 and 75 years old with active COVID-19. CDR3s include the opening cysteine and the closing phenylalanine or tryptophan. D genes are given only for firm matches. Some rows have no size entry. The others give once, few or many, or a class for an expanded clone.

d_gene	abundance	j_gene	v_gene	CDR3aa	CDR3nt
TRBD1	NA	TRBJ1-2	TRBV7-6	CASSSNRGGYTF	TGTGCCAGCAGCTCCAACAGGGGTGGCTACACCTTC
NA	NA	TRBJ2-7	TRBV7-2	CASSLYYEQYF	TGTGCCAGCAGCTTGTACTACGAGCAGTACTTC
TRBD2	NA	TRBJ2-2	TRBV27	CASSRNLGGYPGELFF	TGTGCCAGCAGCCGGAACTTGGGGGGGTACCCCGGGGAGCTGTTTTTT
NA	NA	TRBJ2-3	TRBV6-5	CASSPRVRAHTQYF	TGTGCCAGCAGTCCTAGAGTCAGGGCCCATACGCAGTATTTT
TRBD2	NA	TRBJ2-1	TRBV19	CASSTPTSVSEQFF	TGTGCCAGTAGTACACCAACTAGCGTGAGTGAGCAGTTCTTC
TRBD1	NA	TRBJ1-1	TRBV7-2	CASSFLGTGSTEAFF	TGTGCCAGCAGCTTCCTCGGGACAGGGAGCACTGAAGCTTTCTTT
NA	NA	TRBJ1-6	TRBV6-4	CASSARGESPLHF	TGTGCCAGCAGCGCACGGGGGGAGTCACCCCTCCACTTT
NA	NA	TRBJ1-5	TRBV28	CASSFTGNYQPQHF	TGTGCCAGCAGTTTCACAGGGAATTATCAGCCCCAGCATTTT
TRBD2	once	TRBJ2-1	TRBV24-1	CATSGGTSGKDEQFF	TGTGCCACCAGTGGAGGGACTAGCGGGAAGGACGAGCAGTTCTTC
TRBD1	NA	TRBJ2-7	TRBV27	CASQDRGKYF	TGTGCCAGCCAGGACAGGGGTAAGTACTTC
TRBD2	NA	TRBJ2-5	TRBV15	CATSRVGTSVETQYF	TGTGCCACCAGCAGAGTCGGGACTAGCGTTGAGACCCAGTACTTC
TRBD2	NA	TRBJ2-1	TRBV30	CAWGGLAGVPSYNEQFF	TGTGCCTGGGGCGGACTAGCGGGAGTCCCCTCCTACAATGAGCAGTTCTTC
TRBD2	NA	TRBJ2-5	TRBV11-2	CASSPPGGWETQYF	TGTGCCAGCAGCCCGCCCGGGGGGTGGGAGACCCAGTACTTC
TRBD2	once	TRBJ2-3	TRBV7-8	CASSFSGIADTQYF	TGTGCCAGCAGCTTTAGCGGGATCGCAGATACGCAGTATTTT
NA	NA	TRBJ1-5	TRBV6-1	CASSEAGGGVGQPQHF	TGTGCCAGCAGTGAAGCTGGAGGGGGGGTTGGTCAGCCCCAGCATTTT
NA	NA	TRBJ1-1	TRBV28	CASGDSSVNTEAFF	TGTGCCAGCGGGGACTCCTCGGTGAACACTGAAGCTTTCTTT
NA	NA	TRBJ1-5	TRBV5-1	CASSLEGNPGQPQHF	TGCGCCAGCAGCTTGGAGGGCAACCCGGGACAGCCCCAGCATTTT
NA	NA	TRBJ1-6	TRBV5-1	CASSSRPGTLSSSYNSPLHF	TGCGCCAGCAGCTCTCGTCCCGGGACACTTTCGAGCTCCTATAATTCACCCCTCCACTTT
NA	NA	TRBJ1-2	TRBV4-1	CASSQGSSGDYGYTF	TGCGCCAGCAGCCAAGGGTCATCCGGGGACTATGGCTACACCTTC
NA	few	TRBJ2-1	TRBV28	CASTGSADNEQFF	TGTGCCAGCACGGGATCAGCGGACAATGAGCAGTTCTTC
TRBD1	NA	TRBJ2-1	TRBV5-1	CASSLADRGRDNEQFF	TGCGCCAGCAGCTTGGCCGACAGGGGGCGCGACAATGAGCAGTTCTTC
NA	NA	TRBJ2-1	TRBV5-1	CASSLGLAVPYYNEQFF	TGCGCCAGCAGCTTGGGGCTAGCTGTTCCCTATTACAATGAGCAGTTCTTC
NA	NA	TRBJ1-1	TRBV3-1/TRBV3-2	CASSRRVARYTEAFF	TGTGCCAGCAGCCGCCGGGTCGCCCGCTACACTGAAGCTTTCTTT
NA	NA	TRBJ1-2	TRBV12-3/TRBV12-4	CASRTTAVGGYTF	TGTGCCAGCAGAACAACAGCTGTTGGTGGCTACACCTTC
NA	NA	TRBJ2-7	TRBV28	CASGPGSSYEQYF	TGTGCCAGCGGCCCAGGGTCCTCCTACGAGCAGTACTTC
TRBD1	NA	TRBJ2-7	TRBV2	CASSDQGRGSLF	TGTGCCAGCAGTGATCAGGGCAGGGGGAGTTTATTC
NA	NA	TRBJ2-1	TRBV7-9	CASSLEQAGSLDQFF	TGTGCCAGCAGCTTGGAACAAGCGGGTTCCCTGGATCAGTTCTTC
TRBD1	NA	TRBJ1-5	TRBV6-6	CASSQRPGQGHQPQHF	TGTGCCAGCAGCCAACGCCCGGGACAGGGGCATCAGCCCCAGCATTTT